This T cell receptor beta chain derives from a study of cytomegalovirus exposure and HLA in healthy donors. V dropped 3 bases and J dropped 4 bases, with 10 bases sitting between them. The CDR3 spans 13 residues. Germline CDR1 is SGHDN and CDR2 is FVKESK. Every donor was a healthy person donating bone marrow. Primers for the PCR totalled 60 Vbeta and 13 Jbeta. Clones were sequenced by immunoSEQ multiplex PCR, and TCRdb holds only the in-frame ones, with some missing. This table has tens of thousands of clones, 76% appearing once. This receptor was identified in a young man in good health and CMV-seronegative. The genes are TRBV14 and TRBJ2-7; D ambiguous. The sequencing sample was made of PBMCs. Here the CDR3 reads CASSQIDNYEQYV. DNA of the CDR3: TGTGCCAGCAGCCAGATTGACAATTACGAGCAGTACGTC.